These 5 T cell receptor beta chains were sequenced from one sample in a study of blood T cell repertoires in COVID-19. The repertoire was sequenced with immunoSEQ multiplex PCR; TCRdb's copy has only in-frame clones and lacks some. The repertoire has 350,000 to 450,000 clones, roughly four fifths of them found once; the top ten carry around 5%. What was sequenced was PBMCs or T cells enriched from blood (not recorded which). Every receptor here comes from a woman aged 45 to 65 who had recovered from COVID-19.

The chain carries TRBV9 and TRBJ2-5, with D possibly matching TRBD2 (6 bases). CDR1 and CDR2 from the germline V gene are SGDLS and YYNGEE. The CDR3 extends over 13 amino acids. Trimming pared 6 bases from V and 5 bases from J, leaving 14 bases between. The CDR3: CASNGGSGETQYF. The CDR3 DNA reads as TGTGCCAGCAACGGGGGTTCGGGGGAGACCCAGTACTTC. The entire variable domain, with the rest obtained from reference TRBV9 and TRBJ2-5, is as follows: DSGVTQTPKHLITATGQRVTLRCSPRSGDLSVYWYQQSLDQGLQFLIQYYNGEERAKGNILERFSAQQFPDLHSELNLSSLELGDSALYFCASNGGSGETQYFGPGTRLLVL.

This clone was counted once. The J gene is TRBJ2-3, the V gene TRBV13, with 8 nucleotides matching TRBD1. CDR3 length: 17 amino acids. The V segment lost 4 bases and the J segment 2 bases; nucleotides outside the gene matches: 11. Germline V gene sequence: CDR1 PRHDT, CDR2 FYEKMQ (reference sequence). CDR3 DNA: TGTGCCAGCAGCTCCCAATTAGGGACAGGAAACACAGATACGCAGTATTTT. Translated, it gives CASSSQLGTGNTDTQYF.

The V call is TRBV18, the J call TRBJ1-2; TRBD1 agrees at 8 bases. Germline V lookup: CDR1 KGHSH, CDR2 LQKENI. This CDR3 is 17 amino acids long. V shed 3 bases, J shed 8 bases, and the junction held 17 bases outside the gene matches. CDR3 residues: CASSPQPGGAREDGYTF. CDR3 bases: TGTGCCAGCTCACCCCAGCCAGGGGGCGCGAGGGAGGACGGCTACACCTTC.

Here the CDR3 reads CASRGLPGEPQHF. Here the CDR3 DNA reads TGTGCCAGCAGAGGACTTCCCGGGGAGCCCCAGCATTTT. The chain joins TRBV25-1 to TRBJ1-5, with D unclear. The V end was cut by 6 bases, the J end by 8 bases, with 14 bases between. The CDR3 spans 13 residues. CDR1 and CDR2 from the germline V gene are MGHDK and SYGVNS.

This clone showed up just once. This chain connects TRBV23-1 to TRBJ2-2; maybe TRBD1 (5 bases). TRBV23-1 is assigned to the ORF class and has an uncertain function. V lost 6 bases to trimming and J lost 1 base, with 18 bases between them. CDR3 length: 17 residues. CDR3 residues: CASRVMWPDKNTGELFF. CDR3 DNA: TGCGCCAGCAGAGTCATGTGGCCGGACAAGAACACCGGGGAGCTGTTTTTT.